This T cell receptor (beta chain) was sequenced during a study of T cell repertoires in ileal Crohn's disease. The time point denotes: inflamed ileum from the surgical specimen. The V gene's germline CDR1 is SGHNT and CDR2 YYREEE (reference sequence). The CDR3 has 15 residues. The V segment lost 4 bases and the J segment 5 bases; nucleotides outside the gene matches: 8. TCRdb keeps only in-frame clones here, not all; method: immunoSEQ multiplex PCR. The table includes thousands of clones, approximately 80% detected once. The chain recombines TRBV5-4 with TRBJ1-1, with TRBD1 identical over 10 bases. The specimen sequenced was ileal tissue. The receptor comes from an adult with Crohn's disease. CDR3 residues: CASSHQTGGDTEAFF. Written as DNA, the CDR3 is TGTGCCAGCAGCCATCAGACAGGGGGCGATACTGAAGCTTTCTTT.